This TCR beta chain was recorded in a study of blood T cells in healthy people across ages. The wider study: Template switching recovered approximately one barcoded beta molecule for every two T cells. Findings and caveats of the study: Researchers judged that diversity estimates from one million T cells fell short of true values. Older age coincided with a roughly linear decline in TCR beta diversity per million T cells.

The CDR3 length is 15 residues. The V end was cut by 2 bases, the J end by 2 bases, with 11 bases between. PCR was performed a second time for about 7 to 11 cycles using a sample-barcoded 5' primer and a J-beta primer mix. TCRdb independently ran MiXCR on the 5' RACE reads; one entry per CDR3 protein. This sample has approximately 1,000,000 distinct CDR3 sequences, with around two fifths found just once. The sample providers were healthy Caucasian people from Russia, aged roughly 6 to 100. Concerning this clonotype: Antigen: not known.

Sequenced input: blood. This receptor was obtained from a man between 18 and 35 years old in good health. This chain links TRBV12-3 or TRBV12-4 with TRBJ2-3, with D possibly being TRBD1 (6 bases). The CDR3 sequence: CASSLQGTYTDTQYF. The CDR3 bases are TGTGCCAGCAGTTTACAGGGGACCTACACAGATACGCAGTATTTT.